This T cell receptor beta chain was observed in a study of T cell responses to AZD1222 COVID-19 vaccine. General study points: With dominance at 160-218 and 743-854, vaccine-associated CD4 TCRs spanned spike.

Produced via immunoSEQ multiplex PCR; TCRdb's table is partial and in-frame only. The data hold around 100,000 clones, with about 86% observed a single time. CDR1 and CDR2 (germline): GTSNPN, SVGIG (reference sequence). The CDR3 is made up of 13 amino acids. The germline V and J ends were trimmed by 0 bases and 9 bases, with 12 bases remaining between them. To note about this clone: Its antigen remains unidentified.

The rearrangement joins TRBV30 to TRBJ1-5; no firm D call. The clonotype originates from an adult in good health. The starting material was peripheral blood, obtained on day 0 of AZD1222 vaccination. The CDR3 sequence: CAWSVPSGGPQHF. The CDR3 nucleotides are TGTGCCTGGAGTGTACCTTCTGGAGGGCCCCAGCATTTT.